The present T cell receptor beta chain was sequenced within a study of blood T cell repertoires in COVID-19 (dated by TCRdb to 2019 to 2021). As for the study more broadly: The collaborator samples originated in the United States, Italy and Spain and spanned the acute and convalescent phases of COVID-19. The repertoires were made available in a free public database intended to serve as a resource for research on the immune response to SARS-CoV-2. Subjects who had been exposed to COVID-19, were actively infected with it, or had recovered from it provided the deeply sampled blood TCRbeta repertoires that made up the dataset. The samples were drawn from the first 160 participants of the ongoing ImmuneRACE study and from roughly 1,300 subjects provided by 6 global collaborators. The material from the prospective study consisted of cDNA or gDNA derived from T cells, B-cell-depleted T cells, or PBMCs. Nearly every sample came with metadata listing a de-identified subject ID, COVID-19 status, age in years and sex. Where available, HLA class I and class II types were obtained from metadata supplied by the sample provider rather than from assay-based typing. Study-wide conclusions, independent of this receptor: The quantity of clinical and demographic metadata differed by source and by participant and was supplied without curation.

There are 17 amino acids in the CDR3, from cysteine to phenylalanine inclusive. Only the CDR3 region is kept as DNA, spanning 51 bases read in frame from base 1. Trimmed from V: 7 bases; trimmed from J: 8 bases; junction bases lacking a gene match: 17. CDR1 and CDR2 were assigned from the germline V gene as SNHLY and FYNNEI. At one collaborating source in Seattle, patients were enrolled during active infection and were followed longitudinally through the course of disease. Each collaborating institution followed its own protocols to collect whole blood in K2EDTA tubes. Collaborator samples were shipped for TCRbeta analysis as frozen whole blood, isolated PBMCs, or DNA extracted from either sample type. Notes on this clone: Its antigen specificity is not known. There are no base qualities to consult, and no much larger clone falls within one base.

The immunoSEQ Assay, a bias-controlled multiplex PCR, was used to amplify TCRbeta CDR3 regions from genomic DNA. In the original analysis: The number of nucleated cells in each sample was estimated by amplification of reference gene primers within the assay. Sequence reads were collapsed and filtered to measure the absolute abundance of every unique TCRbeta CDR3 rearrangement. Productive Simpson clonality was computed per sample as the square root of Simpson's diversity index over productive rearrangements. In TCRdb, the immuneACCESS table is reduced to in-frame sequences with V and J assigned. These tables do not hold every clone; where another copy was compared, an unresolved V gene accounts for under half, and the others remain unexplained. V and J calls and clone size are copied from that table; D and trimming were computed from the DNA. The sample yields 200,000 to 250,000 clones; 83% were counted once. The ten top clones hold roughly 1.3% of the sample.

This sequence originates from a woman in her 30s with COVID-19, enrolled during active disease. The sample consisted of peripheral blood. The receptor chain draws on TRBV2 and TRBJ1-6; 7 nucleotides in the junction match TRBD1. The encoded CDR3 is CASTPFLTGQRDSPLHF. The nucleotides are TGTGCCAGCACCCCTTTTCTTACGGGACAGAGAGATTCACCCCTCCACTTT.